The subject of this entry is one T cell receptor (beta chain). Germline CDR1 is LNHDA and CDR2 is SQIVND (reference sequence). V shed 3 bases and J 1 base; nucleotides not matched to a gene: 2. CDR3 length equals 16 residues. The data stem from a study of blood T cell repertoires in COVID-19. Whole-study context: Acute-phase and convalescent COVID-19 samples originated in the United States, Italy and Spain. Sources were T cells, B-cell-depleted T cells, or PBMCs; the material itself was cDNA or gDNA.

Original handling: Reference gene primer amplification gave estimated nucleated cell counts. Clones were sequenced by immunoSEQ multiplex PCR, and TCRdb holds only the in-frame ones, with some missing. V and J calls plus clone size are reproduced from that table; the DNA served to infer D and trimming. Of 180,000 or so clones listed, about 85% were seen once; the top ten hold around 10%. The sample comprised peripheral blood. The source is a woman older than 75 with acute or convalescent COVID-19. J is TRBJ2-6 and V is TRBV19; 8 bases match TRBD2. CDR3 DNA: TGTGCCAGTAGTATGCGGGGGGCATCTGGGGCCAACGTCCTGACTTTC. Residues: CASSMRGASGANVLTF.